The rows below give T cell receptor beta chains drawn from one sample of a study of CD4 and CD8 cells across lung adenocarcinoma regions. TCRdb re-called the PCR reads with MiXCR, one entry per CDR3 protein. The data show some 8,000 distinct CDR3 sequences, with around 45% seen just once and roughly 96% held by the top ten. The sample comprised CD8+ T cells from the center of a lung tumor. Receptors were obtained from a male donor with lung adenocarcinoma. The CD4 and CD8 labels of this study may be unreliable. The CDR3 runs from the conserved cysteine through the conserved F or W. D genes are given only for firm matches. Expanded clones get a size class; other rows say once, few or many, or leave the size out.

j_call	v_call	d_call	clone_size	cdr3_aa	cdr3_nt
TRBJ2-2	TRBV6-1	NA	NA	CASRTRTGELFF	TGTGCCAGCAGGACAAGAACCGGGGAGCTATTTTTT
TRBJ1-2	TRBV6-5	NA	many	CASSYSTLDYGYTF	TGTGCCAGCAGTTACAGCACGCTGGACTATGGCTACACCTTC
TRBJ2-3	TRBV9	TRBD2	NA	CASSGLAGKGDTQYF	TGTGCCAGCAGCGGATTAGCGGGGAAAGGGGATACGCAGTATTTT
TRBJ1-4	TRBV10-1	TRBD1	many	CASNWLWTGGGELFF	TGCGCCAGCAACTGGCTGTGGACAGGGGGAGGAGAACTGTTTTTT
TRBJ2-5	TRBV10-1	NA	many	CASSESSLQETQYF	TGCGCCAGCAGTGAATCCAGTCTCCAAGAGACCCAGTACTTC
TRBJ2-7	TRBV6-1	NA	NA	CASRPGRNSYEQYF	TGTGCCAGCAGGCCGGGACGGAACTCCTACGAGCAGTACTTC
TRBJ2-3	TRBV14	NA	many	CASSQGIGATQYF	TGTGCCAGCAGCCAAGGAATCGGGGCTACGCAGTATTTT
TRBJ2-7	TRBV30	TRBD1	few	CAWRTGASSYEQYF	TGTGCCTGGAGGACAGGGGCTTCCTCCTACGAGCAGTACTTC
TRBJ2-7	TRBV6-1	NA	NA	CASRANRDIAYEQYF	TGTGCCAGCAGAGCGAACCGGGACATCGCCTACGAGCAGTACTTC
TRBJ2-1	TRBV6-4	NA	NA	CASSDSGGHNEQFF	TGTGCCAGCAGCGATTCCGGGGGTCACAATGAGCAGTTCTTC
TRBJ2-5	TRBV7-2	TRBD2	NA	CASSFQRGQETQYF	TGTGCCAGCAGCTTCCAGCGGGGCCAAGAGACCCAGTACTTC
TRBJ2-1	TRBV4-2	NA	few	CASSPNSNNEQFF	TGTGCCAGCAGCCCTAACAGTAATAATGAGCAGTTCTTC
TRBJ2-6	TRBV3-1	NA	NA	CASSQEHGANVLTF	TGTGCCAGCAGCCAAGAGCATGGGGCCAACGTCCTGACTTTC
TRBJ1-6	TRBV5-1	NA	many	CASRGAGRDNSPLHF	TGCGCCAGCCGTGGGGCAGGGAGAGATAATTCACCCCTCCACTTT
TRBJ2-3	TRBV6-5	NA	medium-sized	CASIKTTSTDTQYF	TGTGCCAGCATTAAGACGACTAGCACAGATACGCAGTATTTT
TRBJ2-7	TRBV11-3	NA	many	CASSPSSTTGAYEQYF	TGTGCCAGCAGCCCATCCTCTACGACGGGTGCCTACGAGCAGTACTTC
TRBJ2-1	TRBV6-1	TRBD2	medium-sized	CASSTPSSGGRRFF	TGTGCCAGCAGCACACCTTCTAGCGGAGGGAGGCGGTTCTTC
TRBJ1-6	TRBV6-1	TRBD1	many	CASSDRTGDNSPLHF	TGTGCCAGCAGTGACCGGACAGGGGATAATTCACCCCTCCACTTT
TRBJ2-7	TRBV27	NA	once	CASSLKPRTYEQYF	TGTGCCAGCAGTTTAAAACCCCGAACCTACGAGCAGTACTTC
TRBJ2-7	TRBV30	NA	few	CAEGSSYEQYF	TGTGCGGAGGGGAGCTCCTACGAGCAGTACTTC
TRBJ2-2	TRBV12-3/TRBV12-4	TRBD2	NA	CASSLWRGALNTGELFF	TGTGCCAGCAGTTTGTGGCGGGGGGCTTTGAACACCGGGGAGCTGTTTTTT
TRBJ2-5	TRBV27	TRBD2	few	CASSPSRTSARGETQYF	TGTGCCAGCAGTCCGTCCCGGACTAGCGCAAGGGGGGAGACCCAGTACTTC
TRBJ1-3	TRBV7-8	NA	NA	CASTSHLGGSGNTIYF	TGTGCCAGCACCTCTCATCTGGGGGGCTCTGGAAACACCATATATTTT
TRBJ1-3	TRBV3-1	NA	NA	CASSLFPGRGNTIYF	TGTGCCAGCAGCCTCTTCCCCGGGAGAGGAAACACCATATATTTT
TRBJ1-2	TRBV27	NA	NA	CASSLLQGGGYTF	TGTGCCAGCAGTTTATTGCAGGGAGGTGGCTACACCTTC
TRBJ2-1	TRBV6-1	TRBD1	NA	CASSEAPGAGQGDGNNEQFF	TGTGCCAGCAGTGAAGCCCCCGGTGCGGGACAGGGGGATGGAAACAATGAGCAGTTCTTC
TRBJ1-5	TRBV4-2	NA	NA	CASSPAGPNERQQPQHF	TGTGCCAGCAGCCCAGCCGGGCCAAATGAGCGGCAGCAGCCCCAGCATTTT
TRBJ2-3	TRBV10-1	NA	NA	CAGGLGGKATETQYF	TGCGCCGGGGGGCTCGGGGGCAAAGCCACAGAGACCCAGTATTTC
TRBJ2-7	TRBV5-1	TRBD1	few	CASSSVGTASYEQYF	TGCGCCAGCAGCTCCGTGGGGACAGCCTCCTACGAGCAGTACTTC
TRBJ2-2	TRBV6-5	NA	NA	CPGSYVGNPGELFF	TGTCCCGGCAGTTACGTCGGGAACCCGGGGGAGCTGTTTTTT
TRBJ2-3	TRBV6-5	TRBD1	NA	CASSYTRPTGIGSTDTQYF	TGTGCCAGCAGTTATACCAGACCGACAGGGATAGGGAGCACAGATACGCAGTATTTT
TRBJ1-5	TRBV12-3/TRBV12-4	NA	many	CASSLGTNQPQHF	TGTGCCAGCAGTTTGGGGACCAATCAGCCCCAGCATTTT
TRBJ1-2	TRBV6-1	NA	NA	CASSPATFGGYTF	TGTGCCAGCAGTCCGGCCACCTTCGGGGGCTACACCTTC
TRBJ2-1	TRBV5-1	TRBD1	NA	CASSSGTGVGNEQFF	TGCGCCAGCAGCTCCGGGACAGGGGTAGGCAATGAGCAGTTCTTC
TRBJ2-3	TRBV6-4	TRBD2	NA	CASSDGSGSADTQYF	TGTGCCAGCAGTGACGGGAGCGGGAGTGCAGATACGCAGTATTTT
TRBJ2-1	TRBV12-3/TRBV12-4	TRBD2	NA	CASSLSAGPNEQFF	TGTGCCAGCAGTTTATCAGCGGGACCAAATGAGCAGTTCTTC
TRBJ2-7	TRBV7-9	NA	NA	CASSPPGGYEQYF	TGTGCCAGCAGCCCGCCCGGCGGTTACGAGCAGTACTTC
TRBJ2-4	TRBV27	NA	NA	CATGLTRTDTQYF	TGTGCCACGGGTCTAACCCGCACAGATACGCAGTACTTC
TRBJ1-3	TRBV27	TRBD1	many	CASSPPTGGDRNSGNTIYF	TGTGCCAGCAGCCCCCCGACAGGGGGAGATAGAAATAGTGGAAACACCATATATTTT
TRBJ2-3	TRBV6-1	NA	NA	CASQYSGSTDTQYF	TGTGCCAGCCAGTATAGCGGTAGCACAGATACGCAGTATTTT
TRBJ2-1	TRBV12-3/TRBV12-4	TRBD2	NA	CASSWGGTLSYNEQFF	TGTGCCAGCAGCTGGGGGGGGACCTTGTCTTACAATGAGCAGTTCTTC
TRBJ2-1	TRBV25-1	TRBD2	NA	CASTLAGGHFSYNEQFF	TGTGCCAGCACACTAGCGGGAGGACACTTTTCCTACAATGAGCAGTTCTTC
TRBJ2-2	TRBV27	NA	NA	CASSFKAGGELFF	TGTGCCAGCAGTTTTAAGGCAGGCGGGGAGCTGTTTTTT
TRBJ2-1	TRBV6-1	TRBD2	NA	CASSQRQTSGSNNEQFF	TGTGCCAGCAGTCAACGGCAAACTAGCGGGAGTAACAATGAGCAGTTCTTC
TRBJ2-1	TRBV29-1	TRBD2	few	CSVEGGAEAGLAAGF	TGCAGCGTTGAAGGGGGCGCAGAAGCGGGGCTAGCAGCGGGCTTC
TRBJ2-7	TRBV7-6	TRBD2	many	CASSLTGTSGFYEQYF	TGTGCCAGCAGCTTAACTGGGACTAGCGGGTTCTACGAGCAGTACTTC
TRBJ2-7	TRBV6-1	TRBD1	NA	CASSEVWTGLYEQYF	TGTGCCAGCAGTGAAGTTTGGACAGGGTTGTACGAGCAGTACTTC
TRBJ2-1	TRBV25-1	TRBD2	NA	CASSQTGTSIVHEQFF	TGTGCCAGCAGTCAAACAGGGACTAGCATCGTCCATGAGCAGTTCTTC